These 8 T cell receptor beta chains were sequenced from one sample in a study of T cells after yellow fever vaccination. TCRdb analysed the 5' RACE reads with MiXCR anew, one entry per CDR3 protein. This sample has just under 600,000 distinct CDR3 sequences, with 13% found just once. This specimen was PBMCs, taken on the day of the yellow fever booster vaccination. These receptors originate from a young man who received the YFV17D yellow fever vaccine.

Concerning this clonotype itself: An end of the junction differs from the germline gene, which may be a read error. For the CDR3, the DNA is TGCAGTGCTAGATCAAGGGCAGCGCCTACCTACGAGCTGTACTTC. This sequence encodes CSARSRAAPTYELYF. The gene calls are TRBV20-1 and TRBJ2-7; no clear D gene. The CDR3 is made up of 15 amino acids. Per the germline V gene, CDR1 is DFQATT and CDR2 is SNEGSKA (reference sequence).

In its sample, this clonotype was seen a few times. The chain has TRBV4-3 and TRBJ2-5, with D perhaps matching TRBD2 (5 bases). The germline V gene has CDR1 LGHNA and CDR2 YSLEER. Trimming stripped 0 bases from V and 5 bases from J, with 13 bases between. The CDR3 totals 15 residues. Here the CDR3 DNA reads TGCGCCAGCAGCCAAGATGGCAAGCGAGGGGAGACCCAGTACTTC. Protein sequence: CASSQDGKRGETQYF.

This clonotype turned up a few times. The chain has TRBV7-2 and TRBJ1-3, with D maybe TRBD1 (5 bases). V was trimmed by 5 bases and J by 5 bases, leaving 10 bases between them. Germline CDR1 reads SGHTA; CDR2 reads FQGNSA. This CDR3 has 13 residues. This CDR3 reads CASSPTGRNTIYF. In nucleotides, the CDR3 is TGTGCCAGCAGCCCGACGGGGCGAAACACCATATATTTT.

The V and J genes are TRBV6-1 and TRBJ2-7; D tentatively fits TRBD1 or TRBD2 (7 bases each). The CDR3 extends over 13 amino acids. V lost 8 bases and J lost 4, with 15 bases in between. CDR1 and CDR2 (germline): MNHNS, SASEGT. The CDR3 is CASGQGGFYEQYF. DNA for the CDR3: TGTGCCAGCGGCCAGGGGGGGTTTTACGAGCAGTACTTC.

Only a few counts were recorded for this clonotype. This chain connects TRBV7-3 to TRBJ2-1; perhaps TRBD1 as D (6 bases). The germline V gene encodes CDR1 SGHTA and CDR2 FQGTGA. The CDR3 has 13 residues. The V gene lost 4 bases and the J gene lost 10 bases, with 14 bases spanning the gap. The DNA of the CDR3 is TGTGCCAGCAGCTCACAGGGTATAGGCGAGCAGTTCTTC. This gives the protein CASSSQGIGEQFF. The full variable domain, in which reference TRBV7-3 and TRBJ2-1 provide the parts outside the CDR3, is GAGVSQTPSNKVTEKGKYVELRCDPISGHTALYWYRQSLGQGPEFLIYFQGTGAADDSGLPNDRFFAVRPEGSVSTLKIQRTERGDSAVYLCASSSQGIGEQFFGPGTRLTVL.

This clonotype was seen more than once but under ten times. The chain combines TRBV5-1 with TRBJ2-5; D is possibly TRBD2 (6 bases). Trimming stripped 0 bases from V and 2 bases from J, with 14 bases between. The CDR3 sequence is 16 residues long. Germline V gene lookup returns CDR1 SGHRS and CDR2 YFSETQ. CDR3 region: CASSLGQTRGQETQYF. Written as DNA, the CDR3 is TGCGCCAGCAGCTTGGGTCAGACCCGGGGGCAAGAGACCCAGTACTTC.

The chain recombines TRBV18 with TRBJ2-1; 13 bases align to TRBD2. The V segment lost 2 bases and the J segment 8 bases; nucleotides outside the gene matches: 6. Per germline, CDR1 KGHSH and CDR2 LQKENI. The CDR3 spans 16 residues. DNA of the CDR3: TGTGCCAGCTCACCATTTGGGACTAGCGGGATGGATGAGCAGTTCTTC. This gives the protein CASSPFGTSGMDEQFF.

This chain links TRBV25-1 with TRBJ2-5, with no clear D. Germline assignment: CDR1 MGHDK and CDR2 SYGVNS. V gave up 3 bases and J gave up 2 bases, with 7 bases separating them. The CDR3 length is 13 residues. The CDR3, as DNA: TGTGCCAGCAGTGACTACGGGCAAGAGACCCAGTACTTC. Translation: CASSDYGQETQYF.